Detailed here is one T cell receptor (beta chain). The data were obtained in a study of technical replicates of blood from several donors. The data were produced by immunoSEQ multiplex PCR, yet TCRdb's version contains in-frame clones alone and is incomplete. Seen here are about 54,000 clones, 90% to 95% observed once, and the top ten hold about 0.22%. The sample taken for sequencing was T cells isolated from PBMCs. This TCR was recovered from a human donor in good health.

The CDR3 region is CASSPGQANNEQFF. CDR3 DNA: TGTGCCAGCAGCCCGGGACAGGCTAACAATGAGCAGTTCTTC. The gene calls are TRBV11-2 and TRBJ2-1; 8 bases match TRBD1. CDR3 length: 14 residues. Germline-derived CDR1 and CDR2 are SGHAT and FQNNGV. V gave up 5 bases and J gave up 5 bases; unmatched junction bases: 5.